This T cell receptor (beta chain) stems from a study of T cells in Graves' hyperthyroidism and ophthalmopathy (dated 2019 in TCRdb). In terms of the full investigation: Peripheral blood samples were taken at initial diagnosis, before any treatment was given. TCR V-J signatures able to tell the groups apart were searched for in a discovery cohort of 90 to 100 patients, of whom roughly 42 had Graves' ophthalmopathy and around 58 had stable Graves' hyperthyroidism. Prospective prediction of ophthalmopathy was tested in an independent validation cohort of 18 hyperthyroidism patients and approximately 17 patients who later progressed to ophthalmopathy. For training and testing, the 100 or so patients in the discovery cohort were randomly divided in a 7:3 ratio. In addition, the study compared T-cell repertoires in thyroid tissue and in blood from roughly six Graves' hyperthyroidism patients. Following sampling, methimazole starting at 30 mg daily was given to hyperthyroidism patients, and high-dose intravenous methylprednisolone was given to ophthalmopathy patients. The paper reports TCR Vbeta CDR3 sequencing of over 130 peripheral blood samples: fewer than 50 ophthalmopathy, roughly 80 hyperthyroidism and around 17 progressor patients.

V has 6 bases trimmed and J has 7 bases trimmed; junction bases matching no gene number 7. The germline V gene encodes CDR1 SNHLY and CDR2 FYNNEI. Counted from cysteine to phenylalanine, this CDR3 has 15 amino acids. This entry keeps only the CDR3 DNA: 45 bases, framed from base 1. Beyond this particular receptor, the publication reports: During validation, the model predicted progression to ophthalmopathy a median of about 5.9 months ahead of onset, with roughly 65% sensitivity and around 72% specificity. Sample size was not statistically predetermined, and blinding of investigators to group allocation was not performed. In cross-validation, a model built on a 13 V-J signature told ophthalmopathy apart from stable hyperthyroidism with under 90% sensitivity and around 84% specificity, and in testing the same model reached 80%/75%. Most expanded thyroid clonotypes (frequency above 0.001) were also detected in blood, a finding suggesting that blood repertoires may reflect thyroid immune responses.

A patient counted as having stable Graves' hyperthyroidism if no progression to ophthalmopathy occurred over 18 months of follow-up. Hyperthyroidism patients were aged 18 to 65 years and newly diagnosed, with disease duration of less than 2 months. Exclusion was applied to patients with uncontrolled infections, other autoimmune diseases, pregnancy or lactation. Diagnoses were based on clinical symptoms, serum thyroxine and TRAb, thyroid ultrasound and orbital computed tomography. PBMCs were separated from 10 ml of fresh peripheral blood using Ficoll-Paque density gradient centrifugation. Total RNA was extracted with Trizol reagent, and quality was checked on an Agilent 2100 Bioanalyzer. There are many counts of this clonotype. Its antigen is still unknown. Base qualities are not at hand, and no much larger clone is one base apart. Amplification of TCR beta CDR3 regions was carried out from RNA transcripts. The first round of RT-PCR for the TCR CDR3 was performed with the HTBI primer set and the Qiagen OneStep RT-PCR kit. Libraries were constructed in a second round of multiplex PCR, after which size selection and purification were performed. The libraries were sequenced on an Illumina HiSeq2000 using paired-end 100 bp reads. The paper's processing steps were these. SOAPnuke was used to process the raw data, with reads discarded if the reads contained adapters or uncalled bases, had a mean Phred below 15, or lacked an exact constant-primer or identifier match. High-quality paired reads were merged with COPE v1.2.5, and unique nucleotide sequences were defined as clonotypes. Clonotypes were aligned to IMGT TRBV, TRBD and TRBJ reference segments using MiTCR v1.1. Analysis was restricted to V-J combinations with a frequency above 0.0001, which covered 99.2% of repertoires. The TCS score was defined as F50 (clonal expansion) divided by E x V (chaos), with BLOSUM62-based TCRdist calculated between CDR3 peptides within each V-J. Welch's t-statistics and random forest reduced around 510 V-J features to some 14, which were used in a naive Bayes classifier (R e1071). TCRdb applied fastp at Q25 and MiXCR to the public reads, then kept only in-frame beta chains. Rows are unified per CDR3 protein, each entry keeping the most common DNA and genes. V and J calls and clone size were set by TCRdb, not the authors. For this sample there are roughly 420,000 distinct CDR3 sequences; around 14% appear just once. The ten largest clonotypes hold roughly 7.7% of the sample.

This clonotype was sampled from a woman aged 18-35 years with Graves' hyperthyroidism. The chain was built from TRBV2 and TRBJ1-5; the central 12 bases match TRBD1. The sequencing sample was made of blood. This receptor carries the CDR3 CASRLGTGGRQPQHF. In nucleotide form, the sequence is TGTGCCAGCAGACTCGGGACAGGGGGCCGGCAGCCCCAGCATTTT.